This T cell receptor (beta chain) originates from a study of T-cell memory formation after mild COVID-19. Study in general: Largely, the TCR clusters proved donor specific.

Points from the study as a whole: Some SARS-CoV-2-responding clones were already detected in memory before infection.

The germline V gene has CDR1 MNHEY and CDR2 SVGAGI. This CDR3 spans 15 amino acids. V shed 2 bases and J shed 0 bases, with 7 bases lying between them. Constant-segment primers and 5'RACE yielded cDNA libraries for TCR alpha and TCR beta, each carrying sample barcodes and UMIs. A single record per CDR3 protein comes from TCRdb applying MiXCR to the 5' RACE reads. This table has approximately 580,000 distinct CDR3 sequences, around 21% appearing once. For this clonotype: Antigen: not known.

The origin of this receptor is an adult woman who had mild COVID-19 (a few samples of this study predate the infection). Cell type and time point are not known. Sequencing used PBMCs or a T cell subset sorted from them (not recorded which). V is TRBV6-5 and J is TRBJ2-2; perhaps TRBD1 as D (6 bases). The CDR3 protein is CASSYGQTNTGELFF. The CDR3 DNA reads as TGTGCCAGCAGTTACGGACAGACGAACACCGGGGAGCTGTTTTTT.